Below are 18 T cell receptor beta chains sequenced from a single sample in a study of monozygotic twins with cystic fibrosis. Measured with immunoSEQ multiplex PCR; TCRdb has only the in-frame clones, and not every one. This table has 39,000 or so clones, just over 90% appearing once. Sequencing input: blood. Every receptor here comes from a boy between 2 and 15 years old with cystic fibrosis.

The V and J genes are TRBV6-7 and TRBJ1-2, with 11 bases matching TRBD1. TRBV6-7 is flagged as an ORF with uncertain function. V trimming: 5 bases; J trimming: 7 bases; junction bases outside the gene matches: 3. The CDR3 sequence is 13 residues long. The DNA of the CDR3 is TGTGCCAGCAGTGGGACAGGGGGAGCTGGCTACACCTTC. Translating gives CASSGTGGAGYTF.

This clone was recorded a few times. This CDR3 reads CASSWTETFEAFF. As DNA, the CDR3 is TGTGCCAGCAGTTGGACAGAGACTTTTGAAGCTTTCTTT. This rearrangement joins TRBV2 to TRBJ1-1; TRBD1 might be the D (6 bases). The CDR3 runs to 13 residues. Germline V gene lookup returns CDR1 SNHLY and CDR2 FYNNEI. V shed 5 bases and J shed 7 bases, with 14 bases lying between them.

CDR3 nucleotide sequence: TGCAGCGTGACGACAGGTGGGAATGAAAAACTGTTTTTT. Translation gives CSVTTGGNEKLFF. The J gene is TRBJ1-4, the V gene TRBV29-1; maybe TRBD1 (6 bases). The CDR3 length is 13 residues. Germline V gene sequence: CDR1 SQVTM, CDR2 ANQGSEA. The V end was cut by 6 bases, the J end by 5 bases, with 13 bases between.

V is TRBV2 and J is TRBJ1-1, with TRBD1 matching over 7 bases. CDR1 is SNHLY and CDR2 is FYNNEI in the germline V gene. After removal of 3 bases from V and 3 bases from J, the junction contained 10 bases not matched to a gene. The CDR3 runs 16 residues. The CDR3 bases are TGTGCCAGCAGTGATGTGGGACTAGGGACAGACACTGAAGCTTTCTTT. It specifies CASSDVGLGTDTEAFF.

This chain connects TRBV5-4 to TRBJ2-3; 11 bases align to TRBD2. The ends lost 3 bases at V and 6 bases at J; junction bases unmatched: 12. The CDR3 covers 17 residues. Germline CDR1 and CDR2: SGHNT and YYREEE (reference sequence). As DNA, the CDR3 is TGTGCCAGCAGCTGGGGTCCCATTAGCGGGGGGGCGGATACGCAGTATTTT. Residues: CASSWGPISGGADTQYF.

This chain links TRBV29-1 with TRBJ1-3; D may be TRBD1 (5 bases). There are 12 residues in the CDR3. CDR1 and CDR2 (germline): SQVTM, ANQGSEA. V was cut by 4 bases and J by 2 bases, with 6 bases left in between. CDR3 DNA: TGCAGCGTTGCAGGGACTGGAAACACCATATATTTT. This encodes CSVAGTGNTIYF.

The genes are TRBV9 and TRBJ2-7, with D possibly matching TRBD1 (5 bases). The CDR3 consists of 15 residues. V dropped 0 bases and J dropped 2 bases, with 12 bases sitting between them. Germline CDR1 reads SGDLS; CDR2 reads YYNGEE. The CDR3 bases are TGTGCCAGCAGCGTAGGCTTCCTAGGGGCCTACGAGCAGTACTTC. Its protein is CASSVGFLGAYEQYF. The full variable domain, its missing parts supplied by reference TRBV9 and TRBJ2-7, is DSGVTQTPKHLITATGQRVTLRCSPRSGDLSVYWYQQSLDQGLQFLIQYYNGEERAKGNILERFSAQQFPDLHSELNLSSLELGDSALYFCASSVGFLGAYEQYFGPGTRLTVT.

The chain carries TRBV7-2 and TRBJ1-2; D gene uncertain. CDR1 is SGHTA and CDR2 is FQGNSA in the germline V gene. The CDR3 sequence is 15 residues long. V was clipped by 1 base and J by 1 base, with 10 bases between them. CDR3 protein: CASSLGIAHNYGYTF. The DNA of the CDR3 is TGTGCCAGCAGCTTAGGGATTGCACATAACTATGGCTACACCTTC.

V usage is TRBV6-5 and J usage is TRBJ2-1, with TRBD1 matching over 9 bases. The germline gives CDR1 MNHEY, CDR2 SVGAGI. The trim removed 6 bases at V and 9 bases at J, leaving 12 bases unmatched. The CDR3 is 15 amino acids. CDR3 DNA: TGTGCCAGCAGCGGGCCGGGACAGGGAGTAGGTGAGCAGTTCTTC. It codes for CASSGPGQGVGEQFF.

V and J are TRBV19 and TRBJ2-4; weak D call: TRBD1 (6 bases). The germline gives CDR1 LNHDA, CDR2 SQIVND (reference sequence). V was trimmed by 1 base and J by 9 bases, leaving 13 bases between them. CDR3 size: 14 residues. CDR3 DNA sequence: TGTGCCAGTAGTATAGGGGGGCACCGGAGCATTCAGTACTTC. Its protein is CASSIGGHRSIQYF.

J is TRBJ2-2 and V is TRBV6-4; D not resolved. The V gene lost 4 bases and the J gene lost 4 bases, with 4 bases spanning the gap. Germline V gene data show CDR1 as MRHNA and CDR2 as SNTAGT. CDR3 length: 12 residues. The CDR3 sequence: CASSGSTGELFF. As DNA, the CDR3 is TGTGCCAGCAGTGGGAGCACCGGGGAGCTGTTTTTT.

The chain combines TRBV4-1 with TRBJ1-1; D gene ambiguous. The V end was cut by 3 bases, the J end by 0 bases, with 8 bases between. Germline values: CDR1 MGHRA, CDR2 YSYEKL. The CDR3 consists of 14 residues. CDR3 sequence reads: CASSQHPVNTEAFF. DNA for the CDR3: TGCGCCAGCAGCCAGCATCCGGTGAACACTGAAGCTTTCTTT.

V gene TRBV11-1 combines with J gene TRBJ1-1, with 9 bases matching TRBD1. The V gene end was trimmed by 5 bases and the J gene end by 1 base; junction bases not matched to a gene: 2. This CDR3 is built from 14 residues. Germline V gene lookup returns CDR1 SGHAT and CDR2 FQDESV (reference sequence). CDR3 coding DNA: TGTGCCAGCAGCGTACAGGGGGCGAACACTGAAGCTTTCTTT. Encoded protein: CASSVQGANTEAFF.

The rearrangement uses TRBV7-2 and TRBJ1-3; a weak D match, TRBD1 (6 bases). Germline V gives CDR1 SGHTA, CDR2 FQGNSA. The germline V and J ends were trimmed by 5 bases and 0 bases, with 17 bases remaining between them. The CDR3 runs 17 residues. CDR3 residues: CASSVSGQYGSGNTIYF. In DNA, the CDR3 is TGTGCCAGCAGCGTCAGCGGACAGTACGGCTCTGGAAACACCATATATTTT.

The chain employs TRBV27 and TRBJ1-2; tentative D call: TRBD1 (6 bases). The CDR3 runs to 14 residues. CDR1 is MNHEY and CDR2 is SMNVEV in the germline V gene (reference sequence). Trimming cost V 8 bases and J 2 bases, with 15 bases left between them. This chain's CDR3 is CASSPPGANYGYTF. CDR3 sequence (DNA): TGTGCCAGCTCGCCCCCGGGGGCAAACTATGGCTACACCTTC.

This chain connects TRBV7-8 to TRBJ2-7; 10 nucleotides match TRBD2. The CDR3 is 16 residues long. Trimming removed 3 bases from V and 1 base from J; junction bases left unmatched: 6. Germline-derived CDR1 and CDR2 are SGHVS and FQNEAQ. The CDR3 spells CASSFTTTSGSYEQYF. The CDR3 DNA is TGTGCCAGCAGCTTTACTACGACTAGCGGGTCCTACGAGCAGTACTTC.

In the case of this clone: A read error may account for a junction end that differs from germline. This rearrangement joins TRBV20-1 to TRBJ1-1, with a tentative D call TRBD1 (5 bases). Germline CDR1 and CDR2: DFQATT and SNEGSKA (reference sequence). The CDR3 runs 10 residues. The CDR3 region has the DNA TGCAGTCCTCATGGGGCAGGGAAGACCTTT. Encoded protein: CSPHGAGKTF.

The chain combines TRBV5-8 with TRBJ1-4; 9 nucleotides line up with TRBD1. The CDR3 extends over 15 amino acids. CDR1 and CDR2 from the germline V gene are SGHTS and YDEGEE. Trimming at V came to 4 bases and at J to 11 bases, leaving 12 bases not matched to a gene. Here the CDR3 DNA reads TGTGCCAGCAGCGCCAGGACAGGGGTCCTACAGAAACTGTTTTTT. It encodes CASSARTGVLQKLFF.